The 26 T cell receptor beta chains listed next were all sequenced from one sample in a study of shared T cell receptors in the human thymus. Profiling relied on immunoSEQ multiplex PCR, and the TCRdb table lists in-frame clones only, not all of them. This sample yields about 730,000 clones, of which 75% to 90% are seen a single time; around 0.0094% belongs to the top ten. The same data also went into a second study, on human thymus T cells.

Sequenced: thymocytes. The receptor set was obtained from a girl under three years old with a congenital heart defect.

This clone was seen only a few times. This chain joins TRBV2 and TRBJ2-2; the D gene is possibly TRBD1 (6 bases). The V gene's germline CDR1 is SNHLY and CDR2 FYNNEI. Trimming stripped 6 bases from V and 0 bases from J, with 17 bases between. The length of the CDR3 is 17 residues. The CDR3 bases are TGTGCCAGCAGAGTTAGATGGACAGTCGCGAACACCGGGGAGCTGTTTTTT. This encodes CASRVRWTVANTGELFF.

The genes are TRBV19 and TRBJ1-1, with 7 bases that match TRBD1. J was trimmed by 4 bases and V by 6 bases; bases with no gene match: 11. CDR1 is LNHDA, CDR2 SQIVND, per germline (reference sequence). This CDR3 is 15 amino acids long. The CDR3 coding sequence is TGTGCCAGTAGGCCCGATAACAGGGGATGCACTGAAGCTTTCTTT. Encoded protein: CASRPDNRGCTEAFF. The full variable domain, with the rest looked up from reference TRBV19 and TRBJ1-1, is DGGITQSPKYLFRKEGQNVTLSCEQNLNHDAMYWYRQDPGQGLRLIYYSQIVNDFQKGDIAEGYSVSREKKESFPLTVTSAQKNPTAFYLCASRPDNRGCTEAFFGQGTRLTVV.

The chain employs TRBV5-4 and TRBJ2-1; D is undetermined. The CDR3 consists of 17 residues. The V gene's germline CDR1 is SGHNT and CDR2 YYREEE (reference sequence). V was clipped by 1 base and J by 0 bases, with 14 bases between them. In DNA form, the CDR3 reads TGTGCCAGCAGCTTGAATATTTTCCCGAGCTCCTACAATGAGCAGTTCTTC. Its translation is CASSLNIFPSSYNEQFF.

This clone has just one count. The chain recombines TRBV5-4 with TRBJ1-2, with 10 positions matching TRBD1. The junction had 8 bases not matched to a gene; V was cut back by 2 bases and J by 4 bases. Germline CDR1 reads SGHNT; CDR2 reads YYREEE (reference sequence). The CDR3 has 16 residues. The CDR3 loop is CASSFSLGTGAYGYTF. The CDR3 DNA reads TGTGCCAGCAGCTTTTCACTCGGGACAGGGGCCTATGGCTACACCTTC.

This clone was found a few times. The chain is built from TRBV7-2 and TRBJ1-6; possibly TRBD1 for D (6 bases). The CDR3 sequence is 14 residues long. Germline CDR1 reads SGHTA; CDR2 reads FQGNSA. The V gene lost 1 base and the J gene lost 8 bases, with 9 bases spanning the gap. CDR3 in DNA: TGTGCCAGCAGCTTAGGACAGGACGATTCACCCCTCCACTTT. Encoded protein: CASSLGQDDSPLHF.

V gene TRBV27 combines with J gene TRBJ2-5; 9 bases agree with TRBD1. V dropped 5 bases and J dropped 5; count of bases not matched to a gene: 18. Germline CDR1 is MNHEY and CDR2 is SMNVEV (reference sequence). The CDR3 consists of 18 residues. CDR3 in amino acids: CASSPNLPDRGEKETQYF. The DNA of the CDR3 is TGTGCCAGCAGTCCCAACCTTCCGGACAGGGGAGAGAAGGAGACCCAGTACTTC.

The chain employs TRBV9 and TRBJ1-4; D is perhaps TRBD1 (6 bases). CDR1 SGDLS and CDR2 YYNGEE come from the germline V gene. The CDR3 runs 16 residues. Trimming took off 0 bases at V and 7 bases at J, with 16 bases between the two ends. The CDR3 sequence is CASSVGGGPQAEKLFF. CDR3 bases: TGTGCCAGCAGCGTAGGGGGGGGCCCGCAAGCTGAAAAACTGTTTTTT.

The V and J genes are TRBV6-1 and TRBJ2-7; tentatively, D is TRBD2 (6 bases). This CDR3 is built from 15 residues. Trimming left V 5 bases short and J 5 bases short, with 19 bases between. CDR1 is MNHNS, CDR2 SASEGT, per germline. CDR3 in amino acids: CASSKNGGTLNEQYF. As DNA, the CDR3 is TGTGCCAGCAGTAAAAACGGGGGAACTCTGAACGAGCAGTACTTC.

This clone has only a few counts. The chain has TRBV4-3 and TRBJ2-7; weak D call: TRBD2 (5 bases). Trimming stripped 4 bases from V and 0 bases from J, with 13 bases between. Germline CDR1 LGHNA, CDR2 YSLEER. This CDR3 has 15 amino acids. The CDR3 spells CASSPDVRVSYEQYF. CDR3 nucleotides: TGCGCCAGCAGCCCCGATGTGCGGGTCTCCTACGAGCAGTACTTC.

CDR3 nucleotide sequence: TGTGCCAGCAGACTCCGGGGTGCAACTAATGAAAAACTGTTTTTT. Its protein product is CASRLRGATNEKLFF. The chain links TRBV28 to TRBJ1-4, with D unclear. CDR3 size: 15 residues. Trimming shortened V by 6 bases and J by 0 bases, and 11 bases separated the two germline ends. The germline V gene has CDR1 MDHEN and CDR2 SYDVKM.

The chain recombines TRBV5-1 with TRBJ1-1, with D maybe TRBD1 (5 bases). Germline lookup yields CDR1 SGHRS and CDR2 YFSETQ. The CDR3 length is 14 residues. Trimming took off 0 bases at V and 5 bases at J, with 11 bases between the two ends. CDR3 DNA: TGCGCCAGCAGCTTGGTTGGGGGGAGGACTGAAGCTTTCTTT. Protein: CASSLVGGRTEAFF.

V and J are TRBV28 and TRBJ1-1, with D possibly matching TRBD1 (6 bases). Germline V gives CDR1 MDHEN, CDR2 SYDVKM. This CDR3 has 11 amino acids. Trimming took 3 bases from V and 8 from J, leaving 7 bases between them. CDR3: CASSFDREAFF. DNA for the CDR3: TGTGCCAGCAGTTTTGACAGGGAAGCTTTCTTT.

The rearrangement joins TRBV4-1 to TRBJ1-2; the D gene is possibly TRBD1 (6 bases). Trimming pared 4 bases from V and 6 bases from J, leaving 15 bases between. Per germline, CDR1 MGHRA and CDR2 YSYEKL. CDR3 length: 14 amino acids. The chain's CDR3 is CASSPPRGADGYTF. Here the CDR3 DNA reads TGCGCCAGCAGCCCCCCCCGGGGGGCAGATGGCTACACCTTC.

This chain uses TRBV2 with TRBJ2-7, with TRBD1 identical over 7 bases. From germline, CDR1 is SNHLY and CDR2 FYNNEI. V was clipped by 4 bases and J by 0 bases; unmatched bases: 3. The CDR3 extends over 14 amino acids. CDR3 residues: CASSGQGDSYEQYF. In DNA form, the CDR3 reads TGTGCCAGCAGTGGGCAGGGGGACTCCTACGAGCAGTACTTC.

This chain connects TRBV28 to TRBJ1-6; 7 bases fit TRBD1. The CDR3 runs to 14 residues. CDR1 is MDHEN, CDR2 SYDVKM, per germline. V gave up 6 bases and J gave up 10 bases; unmatched junction bases: 9. The CDR3 loop is CASRWTTRGSPLHF. Here the CDR3 DNA reads TGTGCCAGCAGGTGGACAACCAGGGGGTCACCCCTCCACTTT.

J is TRBJ2-5 and V is TRBV25-1; TRBD2 matches 12 bases. The ends lost 6 bases at V and 4 bases at J; junction bases unmatched: 3. The CDR3 has 14 amino acids. Germline V gene sequence: CDR1 MGHDK, CDR2 SYGVNS. The CDR3 region is CASSLAGGRETQYF. CDR3 coding DNA: TGTGCCAGCAGCCTAGCGGGGGGGAGAGAGACCCAGTACTTC.

This rearrangement joins TRBV2 to TRBJ2-1, with D tentatively TRBD1 (5 bases). Trimming stripped 4 bases from V and 4 bases from J, with 17 bases between. This CDR3 has 16 amino acids. The germline CDR1 and CDR2 sequences are SNHLY and FYNNEI. CDR3 sequence (DNA): TGTGCCAGCAGTGTAAGTAGCAGGGCCTCATACAATGAGCAGTTCTTC. This encodes CASSVSSRASYNEQFF.

CDR3 residues: CASSIPARPNEKLFF. The CDR3, as DNA: TGTGCCAGTAGTATACCGGCCAGGCCTAATGAAAAACTGTTTTTT. The chain recombines TRBV19 with TRBJ1-4; the D is unclear. The CDR3 is made up of 15 amino acids. Germline V lookup: CDR1 LNHDA, CDR2 SQIVND (reference sequence). V lost 2 bases, J lost 3 bases, and 10 bases lay in between. The complete variable domain, with remaining parts taken from reference TRBV19 and TRBJ1-4, reads DGGITQSPKYLFRKEGQNVTLSCEQNLNHDAMYWYRQDPGQGLRLIYYSQIVNDFQKGDIAEGYSVSREKKESFPLTVTSAQKNPTAFYLCASSIPARPNEKLFFGSGTQLSVL.

This clone occurred once. The chain is built from TRBV7-6 and TRBJ1-6; TRBD1 is a possible D gene (5 bases). Trimming stripped 5 bases from V and 3 bases from J, with 20 bases between. Germline values: CDR1 SGHVS, CDR2 FNYEAQ. CDR3 length equals 18 residues. The CDR3: CASSPRVGGDLYNSPLHF. The CDR3 bases are TGTGCCAGCAGCCCCCGCGTGGGAGGGGACCTCTATAATTCACCCCTCCACTTT.

The chain's CDR3 is CASSLATESSYNSPLHF. Written as DNA, the CDR3 is TGTGCCAGCAGCTTAGCAACTGAGAGCTCCTATAATTCACCCCTCCACTTT. The chain combines TRBV7-2 with TRBJ1-6, with unresolved D. CDR3 length: 17 residues. The V and J ends lost 0 bases and 0 bases respectively, with 9 bases between them. Per the germline V gene, CDR1 is SGHTA and CDR2 is FQGNSA.

The chain couples TRBV2 to TRBJ1-2; tentative D call: TRBD1 (6 bases). Germline CDR1 is SNHLY and CDR2 is FYNNEI. The CDR3 is made up of 17 amino acids. Trimming took 8 bases from V and 7 from J, leaving 29 bases between them. CDR3 in DNA: TGTGCCAGCGAGTGGGTACGGCCAGGGGAATGGGCGGCTGGCTACACCTTC. As protein: CASEWVRPGEWAAGYTF.

This clone was seen more than once but under ten times. The chain carries TRBV7-9 and TRBJ1-2; 7 bases are a match to TRBD1. V dropped 2 bases and J dropped 2; count of bases not matched to a gene: 11. This CDR3 has 17 amino acids. Germline V gene data show CDR1 as SEHNR and CDR2 as FQNEAQ (reference sequence). In DNA form, the CDR3 reads TGTGCCAGCAGCTTATGGGGACAGAACATCCTCAACTATGGCTACACCTTC. It specifies CASSLWGQNILNYGYTF.

The J gene is TRBJ1-2, the V gene TRBV7-6; 7 bases line up with TRBD1. Germline trimming cut 5 bases from V and 0 bases from J; bases unmatched to any gene: 6. This CDR3 spans 15 amino acids. Germline loops: CDR1 SGHVS, CDR2 FNYEAQ. The CDR3 spells CASSQGDKSNYGYTF. CDR3 DNA: TGTGCCAGCAGCCAGGGGGACAAATCTAACTATGGCTACACCTTC.

The chain has TRBV27 and TRBJ1-5; 7 nucleotides agree with TRBD1. This CDR3 is 16 amino acids long. The V gene's germline CDR1 is MNHEY and CDR2 SMNVEV (reference sequence). Losses at the gene ends were 9 bases for V and 3 bases for J; bases not matched to a gene: 14. CDR3 sequence: CASRYTGGGFNQPQHF. The CDR3 DNA reads TGTGCCAGTAGGTACACAGGAGGGGGCTTCAATCAGCCCCAGCATTTT.

The gene calls are TRBV19 and TRBJ2-1; 9 bases align to TRBD2. V lost 5 bases and J lost 9; bases outside the gene matches: 11. CDR1 and CDR2 from the germline V gene are LNHDA and SQIVND (reference sequence). The CDR3 has 15 residues. As DNA, the CDR3 is TGTGCCAGTAGTTCGGCGGGGGGGCCATCCGGTGAGCAGTTCTTC. This gives the protein CASSSAGGPSGEQFF. Variable domain in full (rest from reference TRBV19 and TRBJ2-1): DGGITQSPKYLFRKEGQNVTLSCEQNLNHDAMYWYRQDPGQGLRLIYYSQIVNDFQKGDIAEGYSVSREKKESFPLTVTSAQKNPTAFYLCASSSAGGPSGEQFFGPGTRLTVL.

There are a few counts of this clone. The gene calls are TRBV5-4 and TRBJ2-7; D remains ambiguous. The CDR3 has 13 residues. Looked up from germline, CDR1 is SGHNT and CDR2 is YYREEE (reference sequence). Trimming left V 4 bases short and J 2 bases short, with 10 bases between. CDR3 DNA sequence: TGTGCCAGCAGCACGACACCGACCTACGAGCAGTACTTC. It is translated as CASSTTPTYEQYF.